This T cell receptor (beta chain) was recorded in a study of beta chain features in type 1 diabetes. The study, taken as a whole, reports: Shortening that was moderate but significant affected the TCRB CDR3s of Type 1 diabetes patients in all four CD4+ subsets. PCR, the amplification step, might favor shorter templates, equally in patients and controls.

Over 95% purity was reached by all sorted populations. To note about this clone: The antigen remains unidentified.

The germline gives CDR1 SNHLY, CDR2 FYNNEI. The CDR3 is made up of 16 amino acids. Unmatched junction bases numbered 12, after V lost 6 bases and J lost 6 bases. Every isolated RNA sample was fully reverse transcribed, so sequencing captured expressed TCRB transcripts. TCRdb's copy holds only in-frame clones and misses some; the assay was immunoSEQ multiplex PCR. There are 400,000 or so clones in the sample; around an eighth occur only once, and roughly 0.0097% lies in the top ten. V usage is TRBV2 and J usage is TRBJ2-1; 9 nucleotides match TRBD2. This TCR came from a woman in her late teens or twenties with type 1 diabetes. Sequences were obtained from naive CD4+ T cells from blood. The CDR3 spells CASRAEVAGALNEQFF. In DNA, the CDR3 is TGTGCCAGCAGGGCTGAAGTAGCGGGAGCCCTCAATGAGCAGTTCTTC.